The 2 T cell receptor beta chains below all came from one sample that was sequenced in a study of cytomegalovirus exposure and HLA in healthy donors. TCRdb keeps only in-frame clones here, not all; method: immunoSEQ multiplex PCR. Among some 120,000 clones listed, about 96% were seen once. The sample taken for sequencing was PBMCs. Source of these receptors: a man aged 18 to 30 in good health and CMV-seronegative.

The chain combines TRBV28 with TRBJ2-7; tentative D call: TRBD2 (5 bases). V was shortened by 4 bases and J by 0 bases, with 16 bases between the two germline ends. The CDR3 length is 16 residues. Germline CDR1 reads MDHEN; CDR2 reads SYDVKM. CDR3 region: CASSSARVTISYEQYF. CDR3 nucleotides: TGTGCCAGCAGTTCCGCGAGGGTGACTATCTCCTACGAGCAGTACTTC.

The chain couples TRBV7-2 to TRBJ2-1, with 7 nucleotides matching TRBD2. This CDR3 spans 16 amino acids. Germline CDR1 is SGHTA and CDR2 is FQGNSA. V gave up 2 bases and J gave up 8 bases; unmatched junction bases: 12. This CDR3 reads CASSLLGLAGSYEQFF. The CDR3 nucleotides read TGTGCCAGCAGCTTACTCGGGTTAGCGGGTTCCTATGAGCAGTTCTTC. The full variable domain, in which reference TRBV7-2 and TRBJ2-1 provide the parts outside the CDR3, is GAGVSQSPSNKVTEKGKDVELRCDPISGHTALYWYRQSLGQGLEFLIYFQGNSAPDKSGLPSDRFSAERTGGSVSTLTIQRTQQEDSAVYLCASSLLGLAGSYEQFFGPGTRLTVL.